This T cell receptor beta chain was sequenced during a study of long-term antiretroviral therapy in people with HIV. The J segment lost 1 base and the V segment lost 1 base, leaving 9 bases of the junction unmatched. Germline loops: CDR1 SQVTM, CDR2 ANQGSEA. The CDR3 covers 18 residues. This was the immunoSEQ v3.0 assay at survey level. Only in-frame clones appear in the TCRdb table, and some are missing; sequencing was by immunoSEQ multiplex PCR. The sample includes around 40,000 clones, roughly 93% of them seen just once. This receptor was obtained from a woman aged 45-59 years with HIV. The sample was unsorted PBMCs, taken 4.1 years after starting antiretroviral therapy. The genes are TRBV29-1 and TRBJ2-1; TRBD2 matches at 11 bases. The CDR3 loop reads CSVEGGSGGVKSYNEQFF. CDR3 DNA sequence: TGCAGCGTTGAAGGGGGTAGCGGGGGGGTTAAGTCCTACAATGAGCAGTTCTTC.